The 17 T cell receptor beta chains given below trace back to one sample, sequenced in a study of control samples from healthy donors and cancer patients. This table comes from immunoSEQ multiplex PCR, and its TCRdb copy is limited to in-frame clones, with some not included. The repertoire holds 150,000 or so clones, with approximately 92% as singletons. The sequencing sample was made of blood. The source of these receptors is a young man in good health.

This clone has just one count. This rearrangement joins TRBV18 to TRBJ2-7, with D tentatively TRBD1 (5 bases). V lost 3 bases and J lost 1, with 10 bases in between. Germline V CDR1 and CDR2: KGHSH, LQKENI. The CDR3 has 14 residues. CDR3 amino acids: CASSPVDTSYEQYF. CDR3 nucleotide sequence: TGTGCCAGCTCACCTGTGGACACGTCCTACGAGCAGTACTTC.

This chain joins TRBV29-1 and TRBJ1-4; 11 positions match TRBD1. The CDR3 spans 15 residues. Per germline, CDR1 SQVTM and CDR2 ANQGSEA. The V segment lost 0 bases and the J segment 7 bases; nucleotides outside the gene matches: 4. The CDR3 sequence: CSVEDPDRGREKLFF. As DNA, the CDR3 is TGCAGCGTTGAAGATCCGGACAGGGGGCGTGAAAAACTGTTTTTT.

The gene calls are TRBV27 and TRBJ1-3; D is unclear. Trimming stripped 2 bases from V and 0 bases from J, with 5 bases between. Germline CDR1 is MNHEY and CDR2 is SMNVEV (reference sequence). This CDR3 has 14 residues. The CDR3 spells CASSLRSSGNTIYF. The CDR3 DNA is TGTGCCAGCAGTTTAAGAAGCTCTGGAAACACCATATATTTT.

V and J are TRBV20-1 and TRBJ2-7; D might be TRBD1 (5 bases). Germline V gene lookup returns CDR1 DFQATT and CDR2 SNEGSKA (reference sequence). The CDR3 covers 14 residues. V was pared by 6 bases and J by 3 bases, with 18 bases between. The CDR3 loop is CSASQPSTVYEQYF. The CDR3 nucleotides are TGCAGTGCCAGTCAACCCTCGACAGTCTACGAGCAGTACTTC.

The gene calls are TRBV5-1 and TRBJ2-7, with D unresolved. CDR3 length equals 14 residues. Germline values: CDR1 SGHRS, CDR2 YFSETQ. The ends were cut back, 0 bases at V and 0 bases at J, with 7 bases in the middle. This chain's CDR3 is CASSLGVDSYEQYF. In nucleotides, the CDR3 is TGCGCCAGCAGCTTGGGGGTAGACTCCTACGAGCAGTACTTC.

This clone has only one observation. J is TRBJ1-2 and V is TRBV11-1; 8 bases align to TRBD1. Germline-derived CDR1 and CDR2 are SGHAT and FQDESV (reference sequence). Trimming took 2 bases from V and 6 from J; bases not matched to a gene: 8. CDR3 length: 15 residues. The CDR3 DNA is TGTGCCAGCAGCTTACGATGGGCAGGGGGCGATGGCTACACCTTC. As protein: CASSLRWAGGDGYTF.

CDR3: CASSLVPRKSYNEQFF. DNA for the CDR3: TGTGCCAGCAGCTTAGTCCCACGAAAGTCCTACAATGAGCAGTTCTTC. This chain links TRBV11-2 with TRBJ2-1, with D hard to call. The V end lost 1 base, the J end lost 1 base, and 11 bases lay between the germline ends. In germline, CDR1 is SGHAT, CDR2 FQNNGV. CDR3 size: 16 residues. Full variable domain (missing parts from reference TRBV11-2 and TRBJ2-1): EAGVAQSPRYKIIEKRQSVAFWCNPISGHATLYWYQQILGQGPKLLIQFQNNGVVDDSQLPKDRFSAERLKGVDSTLKIQPAKLEDSAVYLCASSLVPRKSYNEQFFGPGTRLTVL.

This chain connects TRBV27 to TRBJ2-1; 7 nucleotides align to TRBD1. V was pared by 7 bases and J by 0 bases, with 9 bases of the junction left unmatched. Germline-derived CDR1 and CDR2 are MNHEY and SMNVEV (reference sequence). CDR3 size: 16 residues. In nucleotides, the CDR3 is TGTGCCAGCACCCGTGGGGGACAGAGCTCCTACAATGAGCAGTTCTTC. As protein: CASTRGGQSSYNEQFF.

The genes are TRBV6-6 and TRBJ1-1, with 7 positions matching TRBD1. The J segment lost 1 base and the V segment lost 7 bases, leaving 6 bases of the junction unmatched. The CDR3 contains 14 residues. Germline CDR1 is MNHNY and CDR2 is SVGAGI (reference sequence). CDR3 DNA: TGTGCCAGCACCTGGAGGACAGGGAACACTGAAGCTTTCTTT. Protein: CASTWRTGNTEAFF.

The CDR3 DNA reads as TGTGCCAGCAGCCAAGACCCCTTGGGGGGAAACACCATATATTTT. This encodes CASSQDPLGGNTIYF. This chain joins TRBV14 and TRBJ1-3; no clear D gene. Trimming took 0 bases from V and 4 from J, leaving 10 bases between them. Germline-derived CDR1 and CDR2 are SGHDN and FVKESK. There are 15 residues in the CDR3.

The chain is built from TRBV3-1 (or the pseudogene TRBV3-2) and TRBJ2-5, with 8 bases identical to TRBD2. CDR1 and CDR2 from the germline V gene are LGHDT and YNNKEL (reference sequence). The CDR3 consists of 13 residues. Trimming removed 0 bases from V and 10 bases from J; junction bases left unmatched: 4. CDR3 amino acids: CASSQDYGTSQYF. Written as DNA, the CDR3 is TGTGCCAGCAGCCAAGATTATGGGACTAGCCAGTACTTC.

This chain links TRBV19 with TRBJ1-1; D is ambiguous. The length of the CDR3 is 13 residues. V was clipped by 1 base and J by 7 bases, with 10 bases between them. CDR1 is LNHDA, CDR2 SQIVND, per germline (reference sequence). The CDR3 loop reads CASSIVLFSEAFF. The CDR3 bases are TGTGCCAGTAGTATAGTCCTTTTCAGTGAAGCTTTCTTT.

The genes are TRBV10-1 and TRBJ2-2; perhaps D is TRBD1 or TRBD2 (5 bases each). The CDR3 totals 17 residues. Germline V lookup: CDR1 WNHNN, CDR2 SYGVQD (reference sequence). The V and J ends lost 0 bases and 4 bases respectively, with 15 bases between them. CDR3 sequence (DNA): TGCGCCAGCAGTGAGTCATACCGGGACGGATTCACCGGGGAGCTGTTTTTT. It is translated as CASSESYRDGFTGELFF.

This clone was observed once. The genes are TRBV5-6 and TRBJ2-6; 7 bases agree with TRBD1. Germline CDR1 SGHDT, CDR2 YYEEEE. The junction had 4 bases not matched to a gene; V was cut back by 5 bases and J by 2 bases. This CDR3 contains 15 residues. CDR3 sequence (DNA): TGTGCCAGCAGACACGACAGGGCTGGGGCCAACGTCCTGACTTTC. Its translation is CASRHDRAGANVLTF.

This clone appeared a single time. This chain's CDR3 is CASSIGTGYNEQFF. The CDR3 DNA follows: TGTGCCAGCAGCATCGGGACAGGGTACAATGAGCAGTTCTTC. The V gene is TRBV9, the J gene TRBJ2-1; TRBD1 agrees at 9 bases. There are 14 residues in the CDR3. Losses at the gene ends were 4 bases for V and 4 bases for J; bases not matched to a gene: 3. In germline, CDR1 is SGDLS, CDR2 YYNGEE. The variable domain in full, completed from reference TRBV9 and TRBJ2-1, reads DSGVTQTPKHLITATGQRVTLRCSPRSGDLSVYWYQQSLDQGLQFLIQYYNGEERAKGNILERFSAQQFPDLHSELNLSSLELGDSALYFCASSIGTGYNEQFFGPGTRLTVL.

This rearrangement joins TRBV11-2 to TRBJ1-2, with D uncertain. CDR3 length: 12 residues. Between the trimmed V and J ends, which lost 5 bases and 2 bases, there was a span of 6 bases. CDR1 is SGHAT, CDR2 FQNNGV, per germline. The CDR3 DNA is TGTGCCAGCAGCGCCGCGAACTATGGCTACACCTTC. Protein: CASSAANYGYTF.

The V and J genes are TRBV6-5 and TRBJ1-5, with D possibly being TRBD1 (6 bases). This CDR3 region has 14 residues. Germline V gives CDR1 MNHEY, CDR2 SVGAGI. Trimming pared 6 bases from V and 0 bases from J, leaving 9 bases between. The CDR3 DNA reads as TGTGCCAGCAGCGGACAGTATAGCAATCAGCCCCAGCATTTT. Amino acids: CASSGQYSNQPQHF.